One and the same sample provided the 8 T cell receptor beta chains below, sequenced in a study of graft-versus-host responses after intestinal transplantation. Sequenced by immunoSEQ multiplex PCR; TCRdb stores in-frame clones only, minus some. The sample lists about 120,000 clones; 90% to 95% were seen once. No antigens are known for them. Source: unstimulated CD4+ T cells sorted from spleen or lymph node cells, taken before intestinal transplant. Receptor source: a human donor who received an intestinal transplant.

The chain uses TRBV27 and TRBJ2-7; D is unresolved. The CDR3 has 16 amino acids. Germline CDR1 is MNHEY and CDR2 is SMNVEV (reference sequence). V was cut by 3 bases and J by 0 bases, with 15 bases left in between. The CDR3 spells CASSLSTAVGSYEQYF. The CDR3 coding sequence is TGTGCCAGCAGTTTGTCGACCGCGGTTGGCTCCTACGAGCAGTACTTC.

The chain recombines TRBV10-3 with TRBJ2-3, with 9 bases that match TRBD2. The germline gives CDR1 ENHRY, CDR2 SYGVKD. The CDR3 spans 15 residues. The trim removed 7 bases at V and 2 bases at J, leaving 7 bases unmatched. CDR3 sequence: CAITRTSEFTDTQYF. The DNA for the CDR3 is TGTGCCATCACGAGGACTAGCGAGTTCACAGATACGCAGTATTTT.

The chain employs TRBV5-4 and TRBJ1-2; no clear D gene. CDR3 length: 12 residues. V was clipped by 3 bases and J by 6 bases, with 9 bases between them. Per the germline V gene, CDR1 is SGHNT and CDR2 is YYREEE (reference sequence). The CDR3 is CASSSDSNGYTF. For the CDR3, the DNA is TGTGCCAGCAGCTCGGACTCAAATGGCTACACCTTC. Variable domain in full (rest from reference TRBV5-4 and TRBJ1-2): ETGVTQSPTHLIKTRGQQVTLRCSSQSGHNTVSWYQQALGQGPQFIFQYYREEENGRGNFPPRFSGLQFPNYSSELNVNALELDDSALYLCASSSDSNGYTFGSGTRLTVV.

The CDR3 nucleotides are TGTGCCTGGATACGACTAGCGGGAGCGGGTGAGCAGTTCTTC. It encodes CAWIRLAGAGEQFF. V gene TRBV30 combines with J gene TRBJ2-1; TRBD2 aligns across 12 bases. J lost 9 bases, V lost 4 bases, and 7 bases had no gene match. CDR1 is GTSNPN, CDR2 SVGIG, per germline (reference sequence). CDR3 length: 14 amino acids. The full variable domain, with the rest looked up from reference TRBV30 and TRBJ2-1, is SQTIHQWPATLVQPVGSPLSLECTVEGTSNPNLYWYRQAAGRGLQLLFYSVGIGQISSEVPQNLSASRPQDRQFILSSKKLLLSDSGFYLCAWIRLAGAGEQFFGPGTRLTVL.

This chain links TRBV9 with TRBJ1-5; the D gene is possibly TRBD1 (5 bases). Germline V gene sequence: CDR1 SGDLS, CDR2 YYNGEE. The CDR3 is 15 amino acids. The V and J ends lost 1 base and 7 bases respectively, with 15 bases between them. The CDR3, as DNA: TGTGCCAGCAGCGTATCCGGGTCCGGGGGACAGCCCCAGCATTTT. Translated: CASSVSGSGGQPQHF.

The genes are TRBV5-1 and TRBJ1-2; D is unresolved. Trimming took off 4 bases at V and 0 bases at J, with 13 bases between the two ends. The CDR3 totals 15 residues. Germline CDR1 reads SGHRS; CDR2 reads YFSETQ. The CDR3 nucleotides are TGCGCCAGCAGCGAAAAGAACAATCCTAACTATGGCTACACCTTC. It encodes CASSEKNNPNYGYTF.

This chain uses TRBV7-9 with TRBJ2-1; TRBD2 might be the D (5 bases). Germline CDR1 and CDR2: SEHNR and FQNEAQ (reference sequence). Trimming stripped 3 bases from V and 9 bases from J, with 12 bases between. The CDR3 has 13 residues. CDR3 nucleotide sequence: TGTGCCAGCAGCTTGGCGGGTCCCGGTGAGCAGTTCTTC. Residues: CASSLAGPGEQFF.

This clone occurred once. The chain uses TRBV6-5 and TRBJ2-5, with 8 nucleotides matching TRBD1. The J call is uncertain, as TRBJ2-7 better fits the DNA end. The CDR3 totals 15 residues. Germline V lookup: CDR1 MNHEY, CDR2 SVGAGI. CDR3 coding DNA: TGTGCCAGCAGTTACTCGAGACAGGGGAGGAACGAGCAGTACTTC. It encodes CASSYSRQGRNEQYF.